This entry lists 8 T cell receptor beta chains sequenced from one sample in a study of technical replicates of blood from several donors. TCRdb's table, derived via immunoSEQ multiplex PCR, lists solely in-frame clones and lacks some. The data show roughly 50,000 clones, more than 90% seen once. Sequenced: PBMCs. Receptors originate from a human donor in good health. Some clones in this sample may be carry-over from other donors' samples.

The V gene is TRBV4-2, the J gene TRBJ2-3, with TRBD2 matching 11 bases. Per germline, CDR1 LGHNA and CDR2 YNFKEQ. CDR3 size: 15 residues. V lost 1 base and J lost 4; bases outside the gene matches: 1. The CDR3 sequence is CASSQVSGRADTQYF. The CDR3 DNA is TGTGCCAGCAGCCAAGTTAGCGGGAGGGCAGATACGCAGTATTTT.

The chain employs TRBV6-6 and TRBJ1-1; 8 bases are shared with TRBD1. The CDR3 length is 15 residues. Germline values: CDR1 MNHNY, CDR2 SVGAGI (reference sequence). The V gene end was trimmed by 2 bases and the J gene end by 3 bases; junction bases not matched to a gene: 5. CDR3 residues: CASSYPTGVDTEAFF. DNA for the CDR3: TGTGCCAGCAGTTACCCGACAGGGGTCGACACTGAAGCTTTCTTT.

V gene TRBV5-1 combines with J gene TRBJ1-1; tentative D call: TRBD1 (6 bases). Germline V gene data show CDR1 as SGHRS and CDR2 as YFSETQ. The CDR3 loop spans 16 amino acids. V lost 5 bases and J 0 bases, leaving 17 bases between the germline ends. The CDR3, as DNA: TGCGCCAGCAGTTATGATCAGGGGCGCATGAACACTGAAGCTTTCTTT. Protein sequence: CASSYDQGRMNTEAFF.

CDR3 bases: TGTGCCATCAGTGACCCCCCGGGACTAGCGGGAGTAGGATACAATGAGCAGTTCTTC. This sequence encodes CAISDPPGLAGVGYNEQFF. The V and J genes are TRBV10-3 and TRBJ2-1; TRBD2 matches at 14 bases. CDR3 length equals 19 residues. With 3 bases clipped from V and 4 bases from J, the junction kept 11 bases outside the gene matches. Germline CDR1 reads ENHRY; CDR2 reads SYGVKD.

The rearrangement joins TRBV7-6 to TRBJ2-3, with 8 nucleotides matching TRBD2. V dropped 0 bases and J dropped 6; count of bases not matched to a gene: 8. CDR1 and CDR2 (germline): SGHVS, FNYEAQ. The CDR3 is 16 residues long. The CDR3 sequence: CASSLAGAGVGDTQYF. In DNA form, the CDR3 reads TGTGCCAGCAGCTTAGCAGGAGCGGGAGTGGGGGATACGCAGTATTTT.

The CDR3 DNA follows: TGTGCCACCAGCAGAGATCCCTTGACTCCGAATGAAAAACTGTTTTTT. Protein: CATSRDPLTPNEKLFF. The rearrangement uses TRBV15 and TRBJ1-4; D is unresolved. Per germline, CDR1 LNHNV and CDR2 YYDKDF (reference sequence). V was trimmed by 0 bases and J by 5 bases, leaving 13 bases between them. The CDR3 length is 16 residues. Using reference TRBV15 and TRBJ1-4 for the parts outside the CDR3, the full variable domain is DAMVIQNPRYQVTQFGKPVTLSCSQTLNHNVMYWYQQKSSQAPKLLFHYYDKDFNNEADTPDNFQSRRPNTSFCFLDIRSPGLGDTAMYLCATSRDPLTPNEKLFFGSGTQLSVL.

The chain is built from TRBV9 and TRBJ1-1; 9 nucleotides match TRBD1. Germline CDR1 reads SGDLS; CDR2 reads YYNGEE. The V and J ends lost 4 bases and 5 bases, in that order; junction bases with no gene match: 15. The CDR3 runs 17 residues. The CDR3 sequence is CASSPTGDRGRWTEAFF. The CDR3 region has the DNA TGTGCCAGCAGCCCAACGGGCGACAGGGGGAGGTGGACTGAAGCTTTCTTT.

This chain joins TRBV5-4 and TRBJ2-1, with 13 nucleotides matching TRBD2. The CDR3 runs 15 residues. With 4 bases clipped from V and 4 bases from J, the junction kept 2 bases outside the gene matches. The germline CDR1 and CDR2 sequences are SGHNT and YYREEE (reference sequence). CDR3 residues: CASSRTSGGYNEQFF. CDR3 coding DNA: TGTGCCAGCAGCCGGACTAGCGGGGGTTACAATGAGCAGTTCTTC.